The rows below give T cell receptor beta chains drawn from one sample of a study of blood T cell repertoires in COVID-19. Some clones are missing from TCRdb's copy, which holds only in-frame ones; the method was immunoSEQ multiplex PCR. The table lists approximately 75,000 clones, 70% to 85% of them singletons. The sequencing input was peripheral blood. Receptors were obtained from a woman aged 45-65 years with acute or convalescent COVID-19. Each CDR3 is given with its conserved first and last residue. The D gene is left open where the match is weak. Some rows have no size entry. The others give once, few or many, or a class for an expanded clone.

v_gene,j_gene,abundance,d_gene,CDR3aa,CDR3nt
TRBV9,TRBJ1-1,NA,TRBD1,CASSVGDRGLNTEAFF,TGTGCCAGCAGCGTAGGGGACAGGGGGCTCAACACTGAAGCTTTCTTT
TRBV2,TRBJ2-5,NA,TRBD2,CASSEAFLAGQETQYF,TGTGCCAGCAGTGAAGCGTTCCTAGCGGGCCAAGAGACCCAGTACTTC
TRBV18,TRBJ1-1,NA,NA,CASSPQRVNTEAFF,TGTGCCAGCTCACCACAGAGGGTGAACACTGAAGCTTTCTTT
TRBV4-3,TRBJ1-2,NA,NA,CASSQDLLSNYGYTF,TGCGCCAGCAGCCAAGACCTGCTAAGTAACTATGGCTACACCTTC
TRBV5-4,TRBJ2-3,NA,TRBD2,CASSLDRVAGRSTDTQYF,TGTGCCAGCAGCTTGGATAGAGTAGCGGGCCGTAGCACAGATACGCAGTATTTT
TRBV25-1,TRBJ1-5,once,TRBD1,CASTRLGTGRNQPQHF,TGTGCCAGCACAAGACTCGGGACAGGGAGGAATCAGCCCCAGCATTTT
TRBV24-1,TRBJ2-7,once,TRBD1,CATSDQDRGYEQYF,TGTGCCACCAGTGACCAGGACAGGGGCTACGAGCAGTACTTC
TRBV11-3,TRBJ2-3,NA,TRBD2,CASSQLGLAGERGQYF,TGTGCCAGCAGCCAACTAGGGCTAGCGGGGGAAAGGGGGCAGTATTTT
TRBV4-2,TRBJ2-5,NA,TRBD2,CASSQGTSGGKGETQYF,TGTGCCAGCAGCCAAGGAACTAGCGGGGGCAAAGGAGAGACCCAGTACTTC
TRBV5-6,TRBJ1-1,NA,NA,CASSLLQGRSEAFF,TGTGCCAGCAGCTTGCTACAGGGAAGGAGTGAAGCTTTCTTT
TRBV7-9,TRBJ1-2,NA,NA,CASSFAGDKPGPTNYGYTF,TGTGCCAGCAGCTTTGCGGGGGACAAACCTGGCCCCACTAACTATGGCTACACCTTC
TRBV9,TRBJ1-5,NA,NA,CASSANDRQPQHF,TGTGCCAGCAGCGCCAACGACAGACAGCCCCAGCATTTT
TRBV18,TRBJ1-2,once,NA,CASSRSSGEGDGYTF,TGTGCCAGCTCCCGATCTTCGGGAGAAGGGGATGGCTACACCTTC
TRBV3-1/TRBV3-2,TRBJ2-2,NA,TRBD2,CASSLTLAGGPGTGELFF,TGTGCCAGCAGCCTAACCCTAGCGGGAGGGCCTGGGACCGGGGAGCTGTTTTTT
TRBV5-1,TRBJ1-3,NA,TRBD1,CASSFQTGASSGNTIYF,TGCGCCAGCAGCTTCCAGACAGGGGCCTCCTCTGGAAACACCATATATTTT
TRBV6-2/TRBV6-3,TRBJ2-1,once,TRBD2,CASSIAGWSYNEQFF,TGTGCCAGCAGTATAGCGGGGTGGTCCTACAATGAGCAGTTCTTC
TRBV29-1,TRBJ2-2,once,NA,CSVAPGNTGELFF,TGCAGCGTTGCCCCGGGGAACACCGGGGAGCTGTTTTTT